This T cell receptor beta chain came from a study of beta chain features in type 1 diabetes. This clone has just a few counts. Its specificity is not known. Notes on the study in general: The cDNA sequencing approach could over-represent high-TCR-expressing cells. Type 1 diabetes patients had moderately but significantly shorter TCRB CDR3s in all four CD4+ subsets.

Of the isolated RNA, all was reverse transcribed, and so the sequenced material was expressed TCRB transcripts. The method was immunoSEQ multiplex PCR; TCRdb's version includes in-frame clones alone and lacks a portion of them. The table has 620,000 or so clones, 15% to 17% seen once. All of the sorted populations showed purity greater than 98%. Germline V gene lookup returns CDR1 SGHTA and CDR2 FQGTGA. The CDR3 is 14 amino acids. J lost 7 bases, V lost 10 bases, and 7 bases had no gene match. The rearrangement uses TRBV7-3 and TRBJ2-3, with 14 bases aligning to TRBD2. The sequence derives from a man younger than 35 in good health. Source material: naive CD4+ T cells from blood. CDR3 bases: TGTGCCACAAGACTAGCGGGGGGGCCAAATACGCAGTATTTT. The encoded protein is CATRLAGGPNTQYF.